This T cell receptor beta chain was documented in a study of CD8 T cells in Susac syndrome. Study information: Patients with Susac syndrome were therapy-naive, on corticosteroids, or on intravenous immunoglobulin alone at the time that blood was drawn.

The study sequenced TCR beta in blood CD8+ and CD4+ T cells. An amount of RNA that ranged from 0.5 to 1 ug was reverse transcribed with random hexamers. The method of amplification for TCR beta CDR3 was immunoSEQ multiplex PCR, covering 54 Vbeta and 13 Jbeta. TCRdb re-called the immunoSEQ multiplex PCR reads through MiXCR, storing one row per CDR3 protein. In the table there are tens of thousands of distinct CDR3 sequences, approximately 93% of which are singletons. As for this clonotype: The antigen is not known.

CDR1 and CDR2 (germline): GTSNPN, SVGIG (reference sequence). The CDR3 totals 11 residues. V dropped 0 bases and J dropped 4 bases, with 4 bases sitting between them. Whole-study results and caveats: There were under 20 Susac-specific public clones in total CD8+ repertoires and four to six in CD8+ TEMRA repertoires.

The chain joins TRBV30 to TRBJ2-7; no clear D. Material: CD8+ T cells from PBMCs. The clonotype was recovered from a human donor with Susac syndrome. CDR3 nucleotides: TGTGCCTGGAGTGTCGGGTACGAGCAGTACTTC. It is translated as CAWSVGYEQYF.